This T cell receptor beta chain was found in a study of blood T cell repertoires in COVID-19. Study context: The samples span acute and convalescent COVID-19 from the United States, Italy and Spain. T cells, B-cell-depleted T cells, or PBMCs supplied cDNA or gDNA.

Under the authors' procedure: Reference gene primer amplification in the assay estimated nucleated cell counts. Data came from immunoSEQ multiplex PCR; TCRdb stores just in-frame clones and leaves some out. The V and J calls and clone size come from that table; D and trimming were worked out from the DNA. Counted here are approximately 200,000 clones, 87% occurring once; the ten biggest clones make up 6.2%. CDR3 length: 16 amino acids. The V segment lost 1 base and the J segment 1 base; nucleotides outside the gene matches: 4. Germline values: CDR1 KGHSH, CDR2 LQKENI. The rearrangement links TRBV18 to TRBJ2-7; 10 nucleotides align to TRBD2. The clonotype was recovered from a man in his sixties who had recovered from COVID-19. The source material was peripheral blood. CDR3 sequence reads: CASSPLAGGRSYEQYF. CDR3 DNA: TGTGCCAGCTCACCACTAGCGGGAGGACGTTCCTACGAGCAGTACTTC.